The present T cell receptor beta chain was sequenced within a study of OX40 agonist ivuxolimab in advanced cancers. Whole-study context: Earlier anti-PD-1, anti-PD-L1 or anti-CTLA-4 therapy was permitted; roughly 42% had received some.

V was cut by 6 bases and J by 0 bases, with 17 bases left in between. Looked up from germline, CDR1 is GTSNPN and CDR2 is SVGIG (reference sequence). This CDR3 spans 16 amino acids. Some clones are missing from TCRdb's copy, which holds only in-frame ones; the method was immunoSEQ multiplex PCR. Of about 69,000 clones in the sample, approximately 90% are singletons; the top ten hold just under 0.3%. This specimen was CD4+ or CD8+ T cells sorted from blood, taken in a trial of the OX40 agonist ivuxolimab. The clonotype comes from an adult with an advanced solid tumor such as melanoma, head and neck, liver or kidney cancer. The genes are TRBV30 and TRBJ1-4, with D perhaps matching TRBD1 (5 bases). This CDR3 is CACRFREGATNEKLFF. CDR3 coding DNA: TGTGCCTGTAGATTCAGGGAAGGGGCAACTAATGAAAAACTGTTTTTT.